This T cell receptor beta chain is drawn from a study of Graves' ophthalmopathy and Graves' hyperthyroidism. Study-level results: Ophthalmopathy progression cases were predicted by the model with 60% to 71% sensitivity and 72% to 80% specificity.

This clonotype was counted a single time. As yet, its antigen is unknown. Ophthalmopathy-affected donors exhibited moderate-to-severe activity, CAS ≥3, NOSPECS ≥4, and duration under 3 months. Diagnoses were established from clinical symptoms, serum thyroxine, TRAb, thyroid ultrasound and orbital computed tomography. For repertoire sequencing, the TCR beta CDR3 regions were amplified from RNA transcripts. The workflow started with a first-round RT-PCR run with HTBI primers and then moved on to a second-round multiplex PCR. One entry per CDR3 protein, called by TCRdb with MiXCR from the multiplex PCR reads. The data contain about 700,000 distinct CDR3 sequences, over 40% of them seen just once; the ten biggest clones take up over 2.5%. The TCR sequence derives from an adult man with Graves' ophthalmopathy. Input material: peripheral blood.

The CDR3 bases are TGTGCCTGGAGTGGGATTACGTTTGGACGATCGGGCTATGGCTACACCTTC. This sequence encodes CAWSGITFGRSGYGYTF. The rearrangement links TRBV19 to TRBJ1-2; D gene ambiguous. CDR1 and CDR2 (germline): LNHDA, SQIVND (reference sequence). This CDR3 has 17 amino acids. V lost 11 bases, J lost 4 bases, and 29 bases lay in between.